This T cell receptor (beta chain) came from a study of metastatic and nonmetastatic thyroid tumors. Study as a whole: Peripheral blood and tumor or nodule samples from malignant and benign thyroid patients were compared.

Thyroid surgery took place with no prior treatment in any patient. Authors' processing steps: Clinicopathological groups of papillary thyroid cancer showed CDR3 differences that were used to build a distant-metastasis classifier. TCRdb re-analyzed the PCR reads through MiXCR. TCRdb, rather than the study authors, made the V and J calls. The sample has approximately 50,000 clones, less than 5% seen once. Findings and limits, study-wide: When malignant thyroid tumors were compared with benign nodules, TCR beta diversity was reportedly significantly higher in the malignant tumors. This held in both blood and tumor samples.

Germline V CDR1 and CDR2: MRHNA, SNTAGT. The length of the CDR3 is 13 residues. With regard to this clone: Its antigen is unidentified. A much larger clone is a single base away; this may be a read error. The sample carries other DNA sequences with the same CDR3.

The specimen was blood. The V call is TRBV6-4, the J call TRBJ2-2, with D uncertain. This receptor was taken from a female donor with papillary thyroid cancer or a benign thyroid nodule (not recorded which). Some clones in this sample may be carry-over from other donors' samples. The CDR3 DNA follows: TGTGCCAGCAGTAACTCTGACGGCGGGGAGCTGTTTTTT. This codes for CASSNSDGGELFF.